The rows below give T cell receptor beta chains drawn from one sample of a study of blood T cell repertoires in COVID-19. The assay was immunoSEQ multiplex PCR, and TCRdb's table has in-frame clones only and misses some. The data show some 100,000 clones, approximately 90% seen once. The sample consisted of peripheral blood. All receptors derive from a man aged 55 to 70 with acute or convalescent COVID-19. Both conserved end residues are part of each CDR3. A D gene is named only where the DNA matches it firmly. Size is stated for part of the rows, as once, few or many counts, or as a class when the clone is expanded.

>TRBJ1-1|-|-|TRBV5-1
TGCGCCAGCAGCTTGGCCCAGGCCACCGAAGCTTTCTTT
CASSLAQATEAFF
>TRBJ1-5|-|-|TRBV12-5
TGTGCTAGTGGGGCCTGGGAGGCAGGGCGCAATCAGCCCCAGCATTTT
CASGAWEAGRNQPQHF
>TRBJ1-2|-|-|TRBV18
TGTGCCAGCTCACAAGTGGGGCGCTACACCTTC
CASSQVGRYTF
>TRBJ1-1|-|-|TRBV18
TGTGCCAGCTCACCACGGGCGGGGATGGAAGCTTTCTTT
CASSPRAGMEAFF
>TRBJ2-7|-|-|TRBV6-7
TGTGCCAGCAGTTACCATAGCGGAGGCTCCTACGAGCAGTACTTC
CASSYHSGGSYEQYF
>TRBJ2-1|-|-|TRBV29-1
TGCAGCGCGGACGGGGTCTACAATGAGCAGTTCTTC
CSADGVYNEQFF
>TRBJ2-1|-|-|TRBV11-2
TGTGCCAGCAGCTTAACGACTAGTTCGTATGAGCAGTTCTTC
CASSLTTSSYEQFF
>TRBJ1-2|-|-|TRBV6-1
TGTGCCAGCAGTGACCCTGCGGTTATCTCCGGTGGCTACACCTTC
CASSDPAVISGGYTF
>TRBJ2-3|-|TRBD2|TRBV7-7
TGTGCTAGCAGCCGGGGGGGCACAGATACGCAGTATTTT
CASSRGGTDTQYF
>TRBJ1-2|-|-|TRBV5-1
TGCGCCAGTATCAGGGACTCCAGGGATGGCTACACCTTC
CASIRDSRDGYTF
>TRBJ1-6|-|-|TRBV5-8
TGTGCCAGCAGTCCCATTACAGGGTATAATTCACCCCTCCACTTT
CASSPITGYNSPLHF
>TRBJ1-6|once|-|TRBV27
TGTGCCAGCAGTACAGGGAAGTCTTCCTATAATTCACCCCTCCACTTT
CASSTGKSSYNSPLHF
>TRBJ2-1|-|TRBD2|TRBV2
TGTGCCAGCAGAGAAAGACTAGCGGGAGAGGGTGAGCAGTTCTTC
CASRERLAGEGEQFF
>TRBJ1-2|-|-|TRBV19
TGTGCCAGTACCCCTCACCAGGATATAGGCGGCTACACCTTC
CASTPHQDIGGYTF
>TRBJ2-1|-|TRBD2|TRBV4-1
TGCGCCAGCAGCCAAGAAGGAGGACTAGCGGGAGGGACACAGGGGAATGAGCAGTTCTTC
CASSQEGGLAGGTQGNEQFF
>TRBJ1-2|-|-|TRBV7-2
TGTGCCAGCAGCTTAGGTCTCGGCTACACCTTC
CASSLGLGYTF
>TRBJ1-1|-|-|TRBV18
TGTGCCAGCTCACAAACAGGGCCCGCTTTCTTT
CASSQTGPAFF
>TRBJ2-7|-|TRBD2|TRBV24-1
TGTGCCACCAGTGTAACCCCCCCCCGCGGGGCTAGCGGGAGGTGGGGGGCCCGGGAGCAGTACTTC
CATSVTPPRGASGRWGAREQYF
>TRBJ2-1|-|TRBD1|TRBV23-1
TGCGCCAGCAGTCAATCTCGCAGGGGGAGCTCCTACAATGAGCAGTTCTTC
CASSQSRRGSSYNEQFF
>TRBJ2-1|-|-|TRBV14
TGTGCCAGCAGCCAAGTGGGGGCCCCGAGGAATGAGCAGTTCTTC
CASSQVGAPRNEQFF
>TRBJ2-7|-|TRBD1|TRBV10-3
TGTGCCATCAGTGAGTATTCGACAGGGGGCCCGACTGAGCAGTACTTC
CAISEYSTGGPTEQYF
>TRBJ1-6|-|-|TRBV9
TGTGCCAGCAGCCCGGTACCAGGGTCACCCCTCCACTTT
CASSPVPGSPLHF
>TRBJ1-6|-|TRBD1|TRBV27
TGTGCCAGCAGTTTCGGACAGGGGTGGAATTCACCCCTCCACTTT
CASSFGQGWNSPLHF
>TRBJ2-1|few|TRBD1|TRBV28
TGTGCCAGCAGTCTCCAGACAGGGTACAATGAGCAGTTCTTC
CASSLQTGYNEQFF
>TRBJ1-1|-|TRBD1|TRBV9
TGTGCCAGCAGACCATGGACAGGGGGAGGCGGAGCTTTCTTT
CASRPWTGGGGAFF
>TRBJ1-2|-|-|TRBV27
TGTGCCAGCAGTTTAAGCGGGGGGGCCGATGGCTACACCTTC
CASSLSGGADGYTF
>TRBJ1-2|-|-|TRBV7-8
TGTGCCAGCAGCTCCGGACAAATGGCACAAACCTTCTATGGCTACACCTTC
CASSSGQMAQTFYGYTF
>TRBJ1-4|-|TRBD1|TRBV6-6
TGTGCCAGCAGCCCACCGGGACAGGGCGGTGAAAAACTGTTTTTT
CASSPPGQGGEKLFF
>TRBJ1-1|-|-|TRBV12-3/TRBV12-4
TGTGCCAGCAGCCCGCGGGCCACTGAAGCTTTCTTT
CASSPRATEAFF
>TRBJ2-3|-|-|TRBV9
TGTGCCAGCAGCCCAGAAGGGGGAGGGCCGATGGATACGCAGTATTTT
CASSPEGGGPMDTQYF
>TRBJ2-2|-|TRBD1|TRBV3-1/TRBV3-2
TGTGCCAGCGTTGGGTTACTAGGACAGGGCCAAAACACCGGGGAGCTGTTTTTT
CASVGLLGQGQNTGELFF
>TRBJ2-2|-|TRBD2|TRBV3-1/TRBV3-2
TGTGCCAGCAGCCGCACCGGCCTAGCGGGACGTAATAGTAGGGAGCTGTTTTTT
CASSRTGLAGRNSRELFF
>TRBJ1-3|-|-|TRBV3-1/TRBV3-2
TGTGCCAGCAGCCAAGGGAGATACTCTGGAAACACCATATATTTT
CASSQGRYSGNTIYF
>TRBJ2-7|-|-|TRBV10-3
TGTGCCATCAGTCCCTTTAGCCCACAGGGATACGAGCAGTACTTC
CAISPFSPQGYEQYF
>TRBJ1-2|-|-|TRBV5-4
TGTGCCAGCAGCTTGGGACAAAGAGACTATGGCTACACCTTC
CASSLGQRDYGYTF
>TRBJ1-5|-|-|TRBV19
TGTGCCAGTAGTATAGACGGGGAAGCGAGCAATCAGCCCCAGCATTTT
CASSIDGEASNQPQHF
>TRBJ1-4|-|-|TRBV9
TGTGCCAGCAGCGTAGGACCGGGGGATGAAAAACTGTTTTTT
CASSVGPGDEKLFF
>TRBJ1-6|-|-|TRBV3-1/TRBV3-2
TGTGCCAGCAGCCAATATATTCAGGCCCAAACCAATTCACCCCTCCACTTT
CASSQYIQAQTNSPLHF
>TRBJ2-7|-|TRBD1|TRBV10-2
TGCGCCAGCGGACAGGGGGGGGCCTACGAGCAGTACTTC
CASGQGGAYEQYF
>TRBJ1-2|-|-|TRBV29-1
TGCAGCGTTTCGAACGACAGGCCGAATAACTATGGCTACACCTTC
CSVSNDRPNNYGYTF
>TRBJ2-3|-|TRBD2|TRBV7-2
TGTGCCAGCAGCCCGAACGGACTAGCGGGAGGAGATACGCAGTATTTT
CASSPNGLAGGDTQYF
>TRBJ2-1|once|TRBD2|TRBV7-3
TGTGCCAGCAGCCAGGGACTAGCGGGGACTAAGCAGTTCTTC
CASSQGLAGTKQFF
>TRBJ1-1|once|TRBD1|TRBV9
TGTGCCAGCAGCCCCCGGGGACAGAGCCCCGAAGCTTTCTTT
CASSPRGQSPEAFF
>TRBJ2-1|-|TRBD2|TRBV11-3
TGTGCCAGCAGCTTCGAGAGTAGCGGGAGTGGGAGGGAGCAGTTCTTC
CASSFESSGSGREQFF
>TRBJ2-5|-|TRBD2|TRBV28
TGTGCCAGCAGCTCCGGACTAGCGGGCGCTCAAGAGACCCAGTACTTC
CASSSGLAGAQETQYF
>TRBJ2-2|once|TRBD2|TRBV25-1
TGTGCCAGCAGGGCGGGAGCGAACACCGGGGAGCTGTTTTTT
CASRAGANTGELFF
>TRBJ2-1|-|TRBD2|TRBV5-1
TGCGCCAGCAGTAAACTAGCGGGAGCTCAATCGCCGGATGAGCAGTTCTTC
CASSKLAGAQSPDEQFF
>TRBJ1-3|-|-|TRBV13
TGTGCCAGCGGGCCATTGTCTGGAAACACCATATATTTT
CASGPLSGNTIYF
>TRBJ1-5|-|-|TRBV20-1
TGCAGTGCTAGTTCTGAGTATAGCAATCAGCCCCAGCATTTT
CSASSEYSNQPQHF
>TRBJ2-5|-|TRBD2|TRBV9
TGTGCCAGCAGCGTAGGGACTAGCGGGAATGTAGGAGAGACCCAGTACTTC
CASSVGTSGNVGETQYF
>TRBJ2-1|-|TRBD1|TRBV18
TGTGCCAGCTCACCTCCCCAGGGGGTGCGCAATGAGCAGTTCTTC
CASSPPQGVRNEQFF
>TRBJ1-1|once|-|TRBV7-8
TGTGCCAGCAGCCTAGGGGAATTTGGGGCGTCCGCTTTCTTT
CASSLGEFGASAFF
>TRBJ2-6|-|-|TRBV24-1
TGTGCCACCAGTGATTCCGGGGTCCCTGGGGCCAACGTCCTGACTTTC
CATSDSGVPGANVLTF
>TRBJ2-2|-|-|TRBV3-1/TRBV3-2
TGTGCCAGCAGCCAAGTCACTAGCACCGGGGAGCTGTTTTTT
CASSQVTSTGELFF
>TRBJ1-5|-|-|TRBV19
TGTGCCAGTAGTGGGGGGGGAGGACAGCCCCAGCATTTT
CASSGGGGQPQHF
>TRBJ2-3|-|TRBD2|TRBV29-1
TGCAGCGTGTCCAGCGGGAGTGTCACAGATACGCAGTATTTT
CSVSSGSVTDTQYF
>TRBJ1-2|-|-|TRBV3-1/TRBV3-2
TGTGCCAGCAGCCAACCACAGGGAGCGGGCTACACCTTC
CASSQPQGAGYTF
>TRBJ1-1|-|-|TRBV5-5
TGTGCCAGCAGCCCGCGGAGGGAGGATCGGACTGAAGCTTTCTTT
CASSPRREDRTEAFF
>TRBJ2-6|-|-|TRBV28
TGTGCCAGCATCCAAGACAGTTCTGGGGCCAACGTCCTGACTTTC
CASIQDSSGANVLTF